This section outlines one T cell receptor beta chain sequence together with its context. Using its own MiXCR run on the 5' RACE reads, TCRdb lists one record per CDR3 protein. The table lists 700,000 or so distinct CDR3 sequences, around 20% of them singletons, with 4% to 5.5% in the top ten. These data originate in a study of identical twins. The ends lost 6 bases at V and 7 bases at J; junction bases unmatched: 7. CDR3 length equals 13 residues. The sample was also reused in another study, on T cells expressing NK-cell markers. Per that study: Expanded NKG2C+ T cell clones were not confirmed as HCMV-specific.

The chain carries TRBV12-3 or TRBV12-4 and TRBJ1-2; 8 bases match TRBD1. The sequence derives from a woman between 18 and 29 years old in good health. The sample taken for sequencing was PBMCs. CDR3 DNA sequence: TGTGCCAGCAGCTCAGGGGGCGCCGCTGGCTACACCTTC. As protein: CASSSGGAAGYTF.